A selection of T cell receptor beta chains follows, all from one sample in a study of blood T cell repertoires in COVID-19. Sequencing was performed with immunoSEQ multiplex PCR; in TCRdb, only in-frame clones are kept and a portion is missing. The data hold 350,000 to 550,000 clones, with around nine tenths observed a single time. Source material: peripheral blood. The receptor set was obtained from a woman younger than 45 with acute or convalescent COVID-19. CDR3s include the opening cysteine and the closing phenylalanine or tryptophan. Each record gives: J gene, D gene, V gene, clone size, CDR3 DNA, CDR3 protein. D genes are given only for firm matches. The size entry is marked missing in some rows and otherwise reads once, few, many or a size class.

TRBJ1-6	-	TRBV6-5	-	TGTGCCAGCAGTTATACCTCCGGTTCACCCCTCCACTTT	CASSYTSGSPLHF
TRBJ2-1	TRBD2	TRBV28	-	TGTGCCAGCAGTTCTGACTGGGGGGGACTAGTAGGGAAGCAGTTCTTC	CASSSDWGGLVGKQFF
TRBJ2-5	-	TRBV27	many	TGTGCCAGCAGTTTAACGGGAGTCGAGACCCAGTACTTC	CASSLTGVETQYF
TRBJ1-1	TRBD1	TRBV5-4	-	TGTGCCAGCAGCTTAACAGGGGTGGGTGAAGCTTTCTTT	CASSLTGVGEAFF
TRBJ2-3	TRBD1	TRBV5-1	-	TGCGCCAGCAGCGGGTTGAGGGGACAGGGTGTCTCAGATACGCAGTATTTT	CASSGLRGQGVSDTQYF
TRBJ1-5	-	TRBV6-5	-	TGTGCCAGCACGGCCAGGGGATCTGGCAATCAGCCCCAGCATTTT	CASTARGSGNQPQHF
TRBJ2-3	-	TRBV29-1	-	TGCAGCGTTGTTTCCGAGTTCACAGATACGCAGTATTTT	CSVVSEFTDTQYF
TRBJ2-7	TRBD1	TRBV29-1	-	TGCAGCGTTGAATTACAGGGGACGAGGGAGCAGTACTTC	CSVELQGTREQYF
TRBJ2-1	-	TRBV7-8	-	TGTGCCAGCAGCTTAGGTTTCTACGGCGGGGGCACAAGGAATGAGCAGTTCTTC	CASSLGFYGGGTRNEQFF
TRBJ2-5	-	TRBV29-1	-	TGCAGCGTGGTAGTCTCCACGGCGGCCCAGTACTTC	CSVVVSTAAQYF
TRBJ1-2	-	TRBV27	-	TGTGCCAGCAGTTTAGCGGGGGCTAACTATGGCTACACCTTC	CASSLAGANYGYTF
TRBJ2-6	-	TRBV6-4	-	TGTGCCAGCAGCCGGGACTCTGGGGCCAACGTCCTGACTTTC	CASSRDSGANVLTF
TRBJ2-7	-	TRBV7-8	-	TGTGCCAGCAGCCGGGGCCAGGCTAAAGGCTACGAGCAGTACTTC	CASSRGQAKGYEQYF
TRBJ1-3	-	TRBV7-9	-	TGTGCCAGCATCATCCAGACGGGGTTAGCTGGAAACACCATATATTTT	CASIIQTGLAGNTIYF
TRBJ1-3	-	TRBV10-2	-	TGCGCCAGCAGTGAGTCGACCGGGGTCACTGGAAACACCATATATTTT	CASSESTGVTGNTIYF
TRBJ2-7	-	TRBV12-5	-	TGTGCTAGTGGTTTGGTACAAAAATCTCGCTCGGTGGGAGTGGTCCCCACCAGATCCTACGAGCAGTACTTC	CASGLVQKSRSVGVVPTRSYEQYF
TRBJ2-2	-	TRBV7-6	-	TGTGCCAGCAGCCCAAGACAGGTGACCGGGGAGCTGTTTTTT	CASSPRQVTGELFF
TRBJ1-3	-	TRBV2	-	TGTGCCAGCAGGCAGGGGTTTTCTGGAAACACCATATATTTT	CASRQGFSGNTIYF
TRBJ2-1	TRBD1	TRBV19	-	TGTGCCAGTAGCCCAACCGGGACAGGGAACAATGAGCAGTTCTTC	CASSPTGTGNNEQFF
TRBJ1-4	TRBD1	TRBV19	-	TGTGCCAGTAGACCCGGACAGGCCCTCAATGAAAAACTGTTTTTT	CASRPGQALNEKLFF
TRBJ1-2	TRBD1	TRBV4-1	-	TGCGCCAGCAGCCAAGATTCAGGACAGGGACGTTCGGAGGGCTACACCTTC	CASSQDSGQGRSEGYTF
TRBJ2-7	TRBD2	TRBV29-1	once	TGCAGCGTTGAAAGCGGGGGGCGGTACGAGCAGTACTTC	CSVESGGRYEQYF
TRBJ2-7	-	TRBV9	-	TGTGCCAGCAGCGCGGAACAGGGGAGGTCCTACGAGCAGTACTTC	CASSAEQGRSYEQYF
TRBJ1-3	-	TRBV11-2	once	TGTGCCAGCAGCGAAACGGGGTGGGGAAACACCATATATTTT	CASSETGWGNTIYF
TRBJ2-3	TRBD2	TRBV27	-	TGTGCCAGCAGTCTAACTAGCGGGGCCGCTGATACGCAGTATTTT	CASSLTSGAADTQYF
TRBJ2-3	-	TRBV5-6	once	TGTGCCAGCAACCTGGGACAAATCACAGATACGCAGTATTTT	CASNLGQITDTQYF
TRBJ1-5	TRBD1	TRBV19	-	TGTGCCAGTAGTTCGACCGGGACAGGGGATCAGCCCCAGCATTTT	CASSSTGTGDQPQHF
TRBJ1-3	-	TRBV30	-	TGTGCCTGGACTACAGGATCCTCTGGAAACACCATATATTTT	CAWTTGSSGNTIYF
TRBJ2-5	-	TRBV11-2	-	TGTGCCAGCAGCCCCGGGGGGGTTTACAGGGGAGTTGGGCAAGAGACCCAGTACTTC	CASSPGGVYRGVGQETQYF
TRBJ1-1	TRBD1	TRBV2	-	TGTGCCAGCAGTAGGGACAGGGAAGCTTTCTTT	CASSRDREAFF
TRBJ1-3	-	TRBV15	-	TGTGCCACCAGCAGAGGGCTGGGGGGAGCCGGAAACACCATATATTTT	CATSRGLGGAGNTIYF
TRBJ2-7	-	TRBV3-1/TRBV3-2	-	TGTGCCAGCAGCGAAAGCGGCTACGAGCAGTACTTC	CASSESGYEQYF
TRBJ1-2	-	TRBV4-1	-	TGCGCCAGCAGCCAAGAGCCAAAGAGTTCCCGCCACACCTTC	CASSQEPKSSRHTF
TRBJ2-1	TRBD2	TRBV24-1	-	TGTGCCACCAGTGACCAGGGGACTAGCGGGAGGGATGAGCAGTTCTTC	CATSDQGTSGRDEQFF
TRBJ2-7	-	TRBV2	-	TGTGCCAGCAGTGTCGAGTACGAGCAGTACTTC	CASSVEYEQYF
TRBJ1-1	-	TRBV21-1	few	TGTGCCAGCAGCAAACAATCGACAGAATCTACCCAAGCTTTCTTT	CASSKQSTESTQAFF
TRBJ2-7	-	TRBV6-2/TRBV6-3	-	TGTGCCAGCAGTTACTCGGTCGGGGGTAAATACGAGCAGTACTTC	CASSYSVGGKYEQYF
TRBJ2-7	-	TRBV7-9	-	TGTGCCAGCAGCTTAGCGTTTAGCGGCTACGAGCAGTACTTC	CASSLAFSGYEQYF
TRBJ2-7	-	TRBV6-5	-	TGTGCCAGCAGTTACGGGCAGGCCTACTACGAGCAGTACTTC	CASSYGQAYYEQYF
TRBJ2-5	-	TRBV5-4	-	TGTGCCAGCAGCTTGGGTGGGGGCGGAGAGACCCAGTACTTC	CASSLGGGGETQYF
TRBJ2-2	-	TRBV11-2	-	TGTGCCAGCAGCTTAGCGGTCCGGACCGGGGAGCTGTTTTTT	CASSLAVRTGELFF
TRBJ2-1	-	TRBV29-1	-	TGCAGCGTTGGAATCGGCGGTAATGAGCAGTTCTTC	CSVGIGGNEQFF
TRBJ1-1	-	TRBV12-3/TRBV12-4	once	TGTGCCAGCAGTTCGCGGGGGACTGAAGCTTTCTTT	CASSSRGTEAFF
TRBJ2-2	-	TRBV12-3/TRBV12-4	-	TGTGCCAGCAGCAGGGTGGTCGGGGAGCTGTTTTTT	CASSRVVGELFF
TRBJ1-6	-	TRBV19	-	TGTGCCAGTAGTATTGGTGGGGCGTTTGGAGATTCACCCCTCCACTTT	CASSIGGAFGDSPLHF
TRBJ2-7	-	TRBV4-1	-	TGCGCCAGCAGCCATGGGACTGGAAACTACGAGCAGTACTTC	CASSHGTGNYEQYF
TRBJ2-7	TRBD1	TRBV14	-	TGTGCCAGCAGCCAAGATGCCTGGACAGGGGCCTACGAGCAGTACTTC	CASSQDAWTGAYEQYF
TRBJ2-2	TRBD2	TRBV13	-	TGTGCCAGCAGCACCACTAGCGGGGGTACCGGGGAGCTGTTTTTT	CASSTTSGGTGELFF
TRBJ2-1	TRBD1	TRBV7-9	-	TGTGCCAGCAGCGCCGGACAGGGAACACAGACAGGGCTTCACAATGAGCAGTTCTTC	CASSAGQGTQTGLHNEQFF
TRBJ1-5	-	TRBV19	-	TGTGCCAGTAGTACGCGACATACAGGGAATCAGCCCCAGCATTTT	CASSTRHTGNQPQHF
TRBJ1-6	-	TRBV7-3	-	TGTGCCAGCAGCTTACGGGGACATCAGAATTCACCCCTCCACTTT	CASSLRGHQNSPLHF
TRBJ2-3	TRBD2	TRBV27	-	TGTGCCAGCACCTCTGGCGGGGGGAGTACGACAGATACGCAGTATTTT	CASTSGGGSTTDTQYF
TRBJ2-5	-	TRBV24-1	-	TGTGCCACCAGTGATCCGGGTACCCAAGAGACCCAGTACTTC	CATSDPGTQETQYF
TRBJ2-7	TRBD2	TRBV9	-	TGTGCCAGCAGCGTATTCGGCGGGGGAGAGTACGAGCAGTACTTC	CASSVFGGGEYEQYF